This T cell receptor beta chain is drawn from a study of regulatory T cells in long-lasting Graves disease. About this clonotype itself: Its antigen is still unknown.

Study-level findings and limits: With a small sample size, accuracy may have been reduced.

Trimming took off 8 bases at V and 1 base at J, with 8 bases between the two ends. Germline lookup yields CDR1 GTSNPN and CDR2 SVGIG (reference sequence). The CDR3 is 12 residues long. Time point in this sample: persistent/refractory GD, antithyroid drugs over 5 years with positive TRAb. Preparation of the TCR library used RNA extracted from PBMCs. Researchers made TCR beta libraries by using iRepertoire HTBI primers and running Arm-PCR on CDR3 regions. One entry per CDR3 protein, called by TCRdb with MiXCR from the multiplex PCR reads. Found here are about 660,000 distinct CDR3 sequences, approximately 31% of them singletons; the top ten hold 40% to 55%.

The TCR originated in a female donor with Graves disease. This chain links TRBV30 with TRBJ2-2; D unclear. This specimen consisted of peripheral blood mononuclear cells (PBMCs), obtained when the disease was refractory, from a patient treated with antithyroid drugs. The CDR3 coding sequence is TGTGCCGGCAACCAGAACACCGGGGAGCTGTTTTTT. Translation gives CAGNQNTGELFF.